These 9 T cell receptor beta chains share one sample of origin, sequenced in a study of blood T cell repertoires in COVID-19. Sequenced by immunoSEQ multiplex PCR; TCRdb stores in-frame clones only, minus some. The table lists about 250,000 clones, roughly 80% of them singletons. The sample consisted of peripheral blood. These TCRs come from a person aged 65-85 years with COVID-19, enrolled during active disease.

V usage is TRBV7-6 and J usage is TRBJ2-2; possibly TRBD1 for D (6 bases). The V and J ends lost 0 bases and 5 bases respectively, with 10 bases between them. CDR3 length: 15 residues. Germline V lookup: CDR1 SGHVS, CDR2 FNYEAQ. CDR3 bases: TGTGCCAGCAGCTTAGCGCCTCAGGGGACCGGGGAGCTGTTTTTT. This translates into CASSLAPQGTGELFF.

The chain links TRBV4-1 to TRBJ1-2, with D possibly TRBD1 on 5 matching bases. The CDR3 consists of 16 residues. Trimming left V 6 bases short and J 4 bases short, with 21 bases between. The germline CDR1 and CDR2 sequences are MGHRA and YSYEKL. The CDR3 here is CASSKNPGQGGYGYTF. In nucleotides, the CDR3 is TGCGCCAGCAGTAAAAATCCGGGGCAGGGAGGCTATGGCTACACCTTC.

This clone was seen more than once but under ten times. CDR3 nucleotide sequence: TGTGCCAGTAACTATAAAACCGGGACAGGCAACACTGAAGCTTTCTTT. Its translation: CASNYKTGTGNTEAFF. J is TRBJ1-1 and V is TRBV19; TRBD1 aligns across 8 bases. V lost 7 bases to trimming and J lost 2 bases; unmatched junction nucleotides: 12. The CDR3 runs to 16 residues. The germline V gene has CDR1 LNHDA and CDR2 SQIVND (reference sequence).

The V call is TRBV4-1, the J call TRBJ2-1; 8 nucleotides agree with TRBD2. CDR1 MGHRA and CDR2 YSYEKL come from the germline V gene. CDR3 length: 16 residues. With 4 bases clipped from V and 6 bases from J, the junction kept 11 bases outside the gene matches. In nucleotides, the CDR3 is TGCGCCAGCAGCCTCCTTACCTGGACTAGCAGCAATGAGCAGTTCTTC. Translation: CASSLLTWTSSNEQFF.

J is TRBJ1-2 and V is TRBV4-1; D gene uncertain. The CDR3 loop spans 14 amino acids. V lost 1 base to trimming and J lost 3 bases, with 9 bases between them. CDR1 and CDR2 from the germline V gene are MGHRA and YSYEKL. The CDR3 DNA reads TGCGCCAGCAGCCAAGTAGGGAGGGACTATGGCTACACCTTC. Protein: CASSQVGRDYGYTF.

A note on this clone: Other nucleotide sequences in the sample specify the same CDR3. The chain links TRBV9 to TRBJ1-6; 9 nucleotides align to TRBD1. The trim removed 0 bases at V and 8 bases at J, leaving 0 bases unmatched. Germline values: CDR1 SGDLS, CDR2 YYNGEE. The CDR3 runs to 14 residues. CDR3 coding DNA: TGTGCCAGCAGCGTAGGACAGGGGGATTCACCCCTCCACTTT. It specifies CASSVGQGDSPLHF.

This chain joins TRBV29-1 and TRBJ2-3; TRBD2 matches at 8 bases. V lost 5 bases and J lost 0; bases outside the gene matches: 7. This CDR3 is built from 15 residues. Germline-derived CDR1 and CDR2 are SQVTM and ANQGSEA. CDR3 residues: CSVLGTSYSTDTQYF. DNA of the CDR3: TGCAGCGTTTTGGGGACTAGTTATAGCACAGATACGCAGTATTTT.

Only a few counts were recorded for this clone. The rearrangement links TRBV10-3 to TRBJ1-1; tentatively, D is TRBD1 (5 bases). The germline CDR1 and CDR2 sequences are ENHRY and SYGVKD. Trimming stripped 5 bases from V and 0 bases from J, with 13 bases between. This CDR3 has 15 amino acids. The CDR3 region is CAISPGQDMNTEAFF. CDR3 DNA sequence: TGTGCCATCAGTCCAGGACAAGACATGAACACTGAAGCTTTCTTT.

This chain links TRBV5-4 with TRBJ2-5; D is uncertain. This CDR3 contains 13 residues. The germline V gene has CDR1 SGHNT and CDR2 YYREEE (reference sequence). The V gene lost 0 bases and the J gene lost 2 bases, with 5 bases spanning the gap. The DNA of the CDR3 is TGTGCCAGCAGCTTGGCCTCGCAAGAGACCCAGTACTTC. Its translation is CASSLASQETQYF.